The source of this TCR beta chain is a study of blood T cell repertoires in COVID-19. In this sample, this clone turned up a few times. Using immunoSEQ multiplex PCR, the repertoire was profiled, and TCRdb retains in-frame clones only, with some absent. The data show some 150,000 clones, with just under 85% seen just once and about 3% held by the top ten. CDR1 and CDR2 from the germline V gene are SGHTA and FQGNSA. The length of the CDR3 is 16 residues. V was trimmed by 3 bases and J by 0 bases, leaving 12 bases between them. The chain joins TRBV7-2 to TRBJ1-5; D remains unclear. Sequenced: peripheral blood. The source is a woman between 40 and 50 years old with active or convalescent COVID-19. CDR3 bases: TGTGCCAGCAGCTTCGGACTTTCCCTTAGCAATCAGCCCCAGCATTTT. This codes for CASSFGLSLSNQPQHF.